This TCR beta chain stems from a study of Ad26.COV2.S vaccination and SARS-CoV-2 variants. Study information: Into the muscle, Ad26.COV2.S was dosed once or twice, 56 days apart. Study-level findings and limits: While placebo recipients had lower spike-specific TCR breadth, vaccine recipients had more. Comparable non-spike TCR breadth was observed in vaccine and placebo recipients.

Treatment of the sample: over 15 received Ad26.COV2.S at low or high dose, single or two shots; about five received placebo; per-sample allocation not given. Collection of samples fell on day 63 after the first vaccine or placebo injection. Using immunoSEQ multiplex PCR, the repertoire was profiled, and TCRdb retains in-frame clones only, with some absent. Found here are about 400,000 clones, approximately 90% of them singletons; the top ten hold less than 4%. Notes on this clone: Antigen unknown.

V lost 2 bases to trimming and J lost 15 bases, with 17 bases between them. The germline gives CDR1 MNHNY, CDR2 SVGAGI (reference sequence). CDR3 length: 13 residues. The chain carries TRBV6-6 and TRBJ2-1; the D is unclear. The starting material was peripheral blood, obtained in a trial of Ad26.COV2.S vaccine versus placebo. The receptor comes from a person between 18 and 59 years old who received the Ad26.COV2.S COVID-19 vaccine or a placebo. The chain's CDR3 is CASSYATNSPRFF. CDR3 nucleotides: TGTGCCAGCAGTTACGCTACGAATAGCCCTCGGTTCTTC.